The next 29 T cell receptor beta chains were all read from a single sample in a study of T cell changes during pregnancy in multiple sclerosis. This table comes from immunoSEQ multiplex PCR, and its TCRdb copy is limited to in-frame clones, with some not included. This sample has over 65,000 clones; about 89% occur once, and the top ten carry roughly 0.85%. The sample in question was peripheral blood, obtained in the second trimester of pregnancy. Every receptor here comes from a female donor with multiple sclerosis, enrolled in a pregnancy study.

V and J are TRBV2 and TRBJ1-1; D is undetermined. Per the germline V gene, CDR1 is SNHLY and CDR2 is FYNNEI. Trimming removed 8 bases at V and 4 bases at J, with 14 bases between. This CDR3 is built from 13 residues. CDR3 loop: CASQSSRSTEAFF. CDR3 coding DNA: TGTGCCAGCCAAAGTTCCAGGTCCACTGAAGCTTTCTTT.

The CDR3 protein is CASSERGVRVGEKLFF. The DNA of the CDR3 is TGTGCCAGCAGCGAAAGGGGCGTCCGGGTTGGTGAAAAACTGTTTTTT. J is TRBJ1-4 and V is TRBV9, with D possibly matching TRBD1 (5 bases). This CDR3 is 16 amino acids long. V was cut by 3 bases and J by 7 bases, with 19 bases left in between. The germline CDR1 and CDR2 sequences are SGDLS and YYNGEE.

CDR3: CASSEKSTGSNEAFF. CDR3 sequence (DNA): TGTGCCAGCAGTGAAAAGAGTACAGGGTCGAATGAAGCTTTCTTT. This sequence joins TRBV2 and TRBJ1-1; D possibly corresponds to TRBD1 (6 bases). Germline-derived CDR1 and CDR2 are SNHLY and FYNNEI. Trimming pared 2 bases from V and 7 bases from J, leaving 17 bases between. This CDR3 is built from 15 residues.

The V and J genes are TRBV27 and TRBJ2-7; the match to TRBD2 covers 9 bases. V shed 7 bases, J shed 3 bases, and the junction held 10 bases outside the gene matches. This CDR3 is 15 amino acids long. Germline-derived CDR1 and CDR2 are MNHEY and SMNVEV (reference sequence). The CDR3 protein is CASKGAGGQNYEQYF. The CDR3 DNA is TGTGCCAGCAAAGGAGCGGGGGGTCAAAACTACGAGCAGTACTTC.

The chain uses TRBV7-2 and TRBJ1-1; a weak D match, TRBD1 (5 bases). Germline CDR1 is SGHTA and CDR2 is FQGNSA. Trimming shortened V by 5 bases and J by 2 bases, and 9 bases separated the two germline ends. This CDR3 region has 13 residues. In DNA, the CDR3 is TGTGCCAGCAGCAGGGGTACAAACACTGAAGCTTTCTTT. Translation: CASSRGTNTEAFF. Full variable domain (rest looked up from reference TRBV7-2 and TRBJ1-1): GAGVSQSPSNKVTEKGKDVELRCDPISGHTALYWYRQSLGQGLEFLIYFQGNSAPDKSGLPSDRFSAERTGGSVSTLTIQRTQQEDSAVYLCASSRGTNTEAFFGQGTRLTVV.

The V and J genes are TRBV6-5 and TRBJ2-2; 8 nucleotides agree with TRBD1. The CDR3 sequence is 15 residues long. V gave up 5 bases and J gave up 4 bases; unmatched junction bases: 6. Per germline, CDR1 MNHEY and CDR2 SVGAGI. CDR3 coding DNA: TGTGCCAGCAGTCCAGGGGGCGCCGGCACCGGGGAGCTGTTTTTT. Encoded protein: CASSPGGAGTGELFF.

This chain uses TRBV6-5 with TRBJ2-7; no reliable D call. CDR3 size: 15 residues. Germline assignment: CDR1 MNHEY and CDR2 SVGAGI. Trimming left V 2 bases short and J 0 bases short, with 11 bases between. CDR3 sequence: CASSYGPSPSYEQYF. The CDR3 DNA reads as TGTGCCAGCAGTTACGGGCCTTCACCCTCCTACGAGCAGTACTTC.

The sample holds a few counts of this clone. The chain carries TRBV7-3 and TRBJ1-1; no reliable D call. The CDR3 spans 14 residues. Trimming shortened V by 5 bases and J by 4 bases, and 14 bases separated the two germline ends. CDR1 and CDR2 from the germline V gene are SGHTA and FQGTGA. CDR3 residues: CASSHGGDGTEAFF. The CDR3, as DNA: TGTGCCAGCAGCCATGGAGGCGATGGCACTGAAGCTTTCTTT.

In this sample, this clone turned up once. The rearrangement uses TRBV9 and TRBJ2-1, with D possibly being TRBD2 (7 bases). V gave up 4 bases and J gave up 5 bases, with 16 bases separating them. Per the germline V gene, CDR1 is SGDLS and CDR2 is YYNGEE. The CDR3 loop spans 15 amino acids. CDR3 loop: CASSLWGGHNNEQFF. In DNA, the CDR3 is TGTGCCAGCAGCCTCTGGGGGGGGCACAACAATGAGCAGTTCTTC.

This chain connects TRBV7-2 to TRBJ2-5; 9 bases match TRBD2. CDR3 size: 16 residues. CDR1 and CDR2 from the germline V gene are SGHTA and FQGNSA. Unmatched junction bases numbered 5, after V lost 1 base and J lost 2 bases. The CDR3 DNA follows: TGTGCCAGCAGCTTAGGGTCCCTAGCGGGGCAAGAGACCCAGTACTTC. It translates to CASSLGSLAGQETQYF.

The genes are TRBV9 and TRBJ2-2, with D possibly being TRBD2 (6 bases). V lost 3 bases, J lost 7 bases, and 13 bases lay in between. The CDR3 is 14 residues long. Germline V gives CDR1 SGDLS, CDR2 YYNGEE. The CDR3 DNA sequence: TGTGCCAGCAGCGCCCGACTAGAACTCGGGGAGCTGTTTTTT. Translated: CASSARLELGELFF.

The V gene is TRBV11-2, the J gene TRBJ2-2; TRBD2 matches at 9 bases. The CDR3 is 17 amino acids. CDR1 and CDR2 (germline): SGHAT, FQNNGV. The V gene end was trimmed by 5 bases and the J gene end by 7 bases; junction bases not matched to a gene: 14. In DNA form, the CDR3 reads TGTGCCAGCAGCCCCCGCCTGAGCGGGGGGTCTGACGGGGAGCTGTTTTTT. Translating it yields CASSPRLSGGSDGELFF. The variable domain in full, completed from reference TRBV11-2 and TRBJ2-2, reads EAGVAQSPRYKIIEKRQSVAFWCNPISGHATLYWYQQILGQGPKLLIQFQNNGVVDDSQLPKDRFSAERLKGVDSTLKIQPAKLEDSAVYLCASSPRLSGGSDGELFFGEGSRLTVL.

The rearrangement joins TRBV7-2 to TRBJ2-1; 9 bases are a match to TRBD2. Germline CDR1 and CDR2: SGHTA and FQGNSA. This CDR3 region has 13 residues. The trim removed 5 bases at V and 13 bases at J, leaving 9 bases unmatched. The chain's CDR3 is CASSRDPSGAQFF. As DNA, the CDR3 is TGTGCCAGCAGCCGTGATCCTAGCGGGGCCCAGTTCTTC. Full variable domain (outside the CDR3, taken from reference TRBV7-2 and TRBJ2-1): GAGVSQSPSNKVTEKGKDVELRCDPISGHTALYWYRQSLGQGLEFLIYFQGNSAPDKSGLPSDRFSAERTGGSVSTLTIQRTQQEDSAVYLCASSRDPSGAQFFGPGTRLTVL.

The chain recombines TRBV5-4 with TRBJ2-1, with 8 bases identical to TRBD1. This CDR3 comprises 15 residues. J gave up 4 bases and V 4 bases, and 7 bases lay outside the gene matches. The germline CDR1 and CDR2 sequences are SGHNT and YYREEE (reference sequence). The CDR3 coding sequence is TGTGCCAGCAGCGGGGAGGACAGGGTGTACAATGAGCAGTTCTTC. Amino acids: CASSGEDRVYNEQFF. The complete variable domain, with remaining parts taken from reference TRBV5-4 and TRBJ2-1, reads ETGVTQSPTHLIKTRGQQVTLRCSSQSGHNTVSWYQQALGQGPQFIFQYYREEENGRGNFPPRFSGLQFPNYSSELNVNALELDDSALYLCASSGEDRVYNEQFFGPGTRLTVL.

The chain uses TRBV7-6 and TRBJ2-2, with TRBD2 identical over 13 bases. The length of the CDR3 is 20 residues. V trimming: 2 bases; J trimming: 0 bases; junction bases outside the gene matches: 9. Germline V lookup: CDR1 SGHVS, CDR2 FNYEAQ. The CDR3 DNA sequence: TGTGCCAGCAGCTTACCCCGACTAGCGGGGGGCCTATCGAACACCGGGGAGCTGTTTTTT. This translates into CASSLPRLAGGLSNTGELFF.

V and J are TRBV7-9 and TRBJ2-5; 7 bases agree with TRBD2. V shed 6 bases and J 2 bases; nucleotides not matched to a gene: 3. Per the germline V gene, CDR1 is SEHNR and CDR2 is FQNEAQ (reference sequence). The CDR3 is 13 residues long. This chain's CDR3 is CASSLGGQETQYF. In DNA, the CDR3 is TGTGCCAGCAGTTTGGGGGGGCAAGAGACCCAGTACTTC.

The chain couples TRBV9 to TRBJ1-2, with 7 bases matching TRBD1. The CDR3 runs to 15 residues. From germline, CDR1 is SGDLS and CDR2 YYNGEE. Trimming cost V 4 bases and J 4 bases; bases outside gene matches: 10. The CDR3 DNA reads as TGTGCCAGCAGCTTCCGACAGGGCGGTGGCTATGGCTACACCTTC. Residues: CASSFRQGGGYGYTF.

The rearrangement uses TRBV7-3 and TRBJ2-2, with 12 positions matching TRBD2. J gave up 0 bases and V 5 bases, and 4 bases lay outside the gene matches. The CDR3 is made up of 17 amino acids. In germline, CDR1 is SGHTA, CDR2 FQGTGA. CDR3 region: CASSVLAGGANTGELFF. The CDR3 DNA reads as TGTGCCAGCAGCGTACTAGCGGGGGGTGCGAACACCGGGGAGCTGTTTTTT.

The rearrangement joins TRBV6-4 to TRBJ2-1; 11 nucleotides agree with TRBD2. V lost 0 bases, J lost 6 bases, and 1 base stayed unmatched. The CDR3 length is 15 residues. Per the germline V gene, CDR1 is MRHNA and CDR2 is SNTAGT. CDR3 nucleotides: TGTGCCAGCAGTGACTCTAGCGGGGGGGCCAATGAGCAGTTCTTC. Translating it yields CASSDSSGGANEQFF.

V gene TRBV6-5 combines with J gene TRBJ2-7, with TRBD1 matching 8 bases. V shed 6 bases and J 5 bases; nucleotides not matched to a gene: 9. This CDR3 has 14 residues. CDR1 and CDR2 (germline): MNHEY, SVGAGI. The CDR3 region has the DNA TGTGCCAGCAGGTTCAGGGGGCCTGGGGACGAGCAGTACTTC. Translated: CASRFRGPGDEQYF.

V gene TRBV5-6 combines with J gene TRBJ1-5; 8 bases line up with TRBD1. The CDR3 spans 14 residues. In germline, CDR1 is SGHDT, CDR2 YYEEEE. V gave up 0 bases and J gave up 6 bases; unmatched junction bases: 2. CDR3: CASSLGQGSQPQHF. As DNA, the CDR3 is TGTGCCAGCAGCTTGGGACAGGGGAGTCAGCCCCAGCATTTT.

This chain uses TRBV11-2 with TRBJ1-2; D ambiguous. The V gene's germline CDR1 is SGHAT and CDR2 FQNNGV. The CDR3 runs to 13 residues. V was clipped by 6 bases and J by 7 bases, with 15 bases between them. In nucleotides, the CDR3 is TGTGCCAGCAGTTATGGACTCTCCCTTGGCTACACCTTC. This translates into CASSYGLSLGYTF.

This clone turned up a few times. The chain recombines TRBV6-4 with TRBJ2-2, with 7 bases fitting TRBD1. V gave up 2 bases and J gave up 3 bases; unmatched junction bases: 0. The CDR3 runs 14 residues. The germline V gene encodes CDR1 MRHNA and CDR2 SNTAGT. This CDR3 reads CASSDRGHTGELFF. Written as DNA, the CDR3 is TGTGCCAGCAGTGACAGGGGGCACACCGGGGAGCTGTTTTTT.

This CDR3 reads CAIRGGTGELFF. The CDR3 DNA reads TGTGCCATCAGGGGGGGCACCGGGGAGCTGTTTTTT. The V and J genes are TRBV10-3 and TRBJ2-2, with D possibly TRBD2 on 6 matching bases. V lost 6 bases to trimming and J lost 4 bases, with 6 bases between them. This CDR3 region has 12 residues. Germline-derived CDR1 and CDR2 are ENHRY and SYGVKD.

V is TRBV5-4 and J is TRBJ1-4; D not resolved. Germline V gives CDR1 SGHNT, CDR2 YYREEE (reference sequence). V shed 0 bases and J shed 5 bases, with 8 bases lying between them. CDR3 length: 14 amino acids. The CDR3 sequence is CASSLGRRNEKLFF. In DNA, the CDR3 is TGTGCCAGCAGCTTGGGCAGGCGCAATGAAAAACTGTTTTTT.

This clone occurred once. V gene TRBV7-6 combines with J gene TRBJ1-1; no definite D call. The CDR3 length is 15 residues. The V gene lost 1 base and the J gene lost 0 bases, with 9 bases spanning the gap. The germline V gene encodes CDR1 SGHVS and CDR2 FNYEAQ. This CDR3 is CASSLGAGMNTEAFF. The CDR3 DNA reads as TGTGCCAGCAGCTTAGGGGCGGGAATGAACACTGAAGCTTTCTTT.

The rearrangement uses TRBV7-9 and TRBJ1-6; the match to TRBD1 covers 7 bases. The junction had 10 bases not matched to a gene; V was cut back by 6 bases and J by 8 bases. The CDR3 consists of 15 residues. Germline V gene lookup returns CDR1 SEHNR and CDR2 FQNEAQ (reference sequence). CDR3 sequence reads: CASRSRGGADSPLHF. For the CDR3, the DNA is TGTGCCAGCAGATCTCGAGGGGGCGCAGATTCACCCCTCCACTTT.

The chain combines TRBV5-1 with TRBJ2-3; 8 positions agree with TRBD2. This CDR3 region has 15 residues. Looked up from germline, CDR1 is SGHRS and CDR2 is YFSETQ. The junction had 5 bases not matched to a gene; V was cut back by 3 bases and J by 2 bases. Here the CDR3 reads CASSWPGGTTDTQYF. CDR3 DNA sequence: TGCGCCAGCAGCTGGCCGGGGGGGACCACAGATACGCAGTATTTT.

V usage is TRBV19 and J usage is TRBJ2-1; D call uncertain. Per germline, CDR1 LNHDA and CDR2 SQIVND (reference sequence). This CDR3 comprises 13 residues. The germline V and J ends were trimmed by 3 bases and 4 bases, with 7 bases remaining between them. The CDR3 reads CASSMAVYNEQFF. The CDR3, as DNA: TGTGCCAGTAGTATGGCAGTTTACAATGAGCAGTTCTTC.